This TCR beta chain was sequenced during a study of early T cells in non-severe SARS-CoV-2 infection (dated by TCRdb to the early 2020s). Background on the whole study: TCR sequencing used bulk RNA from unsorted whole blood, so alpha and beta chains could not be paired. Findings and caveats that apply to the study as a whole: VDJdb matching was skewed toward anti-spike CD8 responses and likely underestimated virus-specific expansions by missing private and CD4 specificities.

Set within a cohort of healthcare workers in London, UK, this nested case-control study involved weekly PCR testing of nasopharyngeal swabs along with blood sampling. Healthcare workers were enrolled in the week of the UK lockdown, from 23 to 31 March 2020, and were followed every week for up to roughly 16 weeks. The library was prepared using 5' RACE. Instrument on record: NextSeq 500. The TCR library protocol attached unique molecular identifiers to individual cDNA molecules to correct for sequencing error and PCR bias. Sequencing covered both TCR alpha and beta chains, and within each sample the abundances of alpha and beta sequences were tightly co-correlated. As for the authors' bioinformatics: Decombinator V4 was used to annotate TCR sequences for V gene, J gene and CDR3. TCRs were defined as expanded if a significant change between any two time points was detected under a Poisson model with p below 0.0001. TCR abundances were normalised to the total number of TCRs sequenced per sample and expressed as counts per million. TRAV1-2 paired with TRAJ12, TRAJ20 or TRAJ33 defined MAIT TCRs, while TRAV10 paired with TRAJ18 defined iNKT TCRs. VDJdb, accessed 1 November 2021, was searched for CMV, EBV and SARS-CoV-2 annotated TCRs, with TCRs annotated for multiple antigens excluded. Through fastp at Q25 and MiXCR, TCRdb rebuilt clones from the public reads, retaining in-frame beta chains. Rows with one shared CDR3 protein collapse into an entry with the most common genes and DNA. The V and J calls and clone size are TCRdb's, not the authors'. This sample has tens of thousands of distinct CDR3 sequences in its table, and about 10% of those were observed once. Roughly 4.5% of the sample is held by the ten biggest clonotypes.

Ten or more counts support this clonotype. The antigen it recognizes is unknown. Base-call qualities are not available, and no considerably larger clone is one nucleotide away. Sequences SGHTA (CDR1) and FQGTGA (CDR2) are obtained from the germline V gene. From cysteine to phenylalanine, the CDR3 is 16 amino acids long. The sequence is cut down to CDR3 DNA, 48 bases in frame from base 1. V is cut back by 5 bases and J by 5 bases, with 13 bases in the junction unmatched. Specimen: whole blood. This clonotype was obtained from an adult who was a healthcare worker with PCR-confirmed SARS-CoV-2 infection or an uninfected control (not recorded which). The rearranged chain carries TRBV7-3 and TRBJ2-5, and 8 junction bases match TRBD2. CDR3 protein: CASSPRGSGVLETQYF. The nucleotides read TGTGCCAGCAGCCCAAGGGGTAGCGGGGTGTTGGAGACCCAGTACTTC.